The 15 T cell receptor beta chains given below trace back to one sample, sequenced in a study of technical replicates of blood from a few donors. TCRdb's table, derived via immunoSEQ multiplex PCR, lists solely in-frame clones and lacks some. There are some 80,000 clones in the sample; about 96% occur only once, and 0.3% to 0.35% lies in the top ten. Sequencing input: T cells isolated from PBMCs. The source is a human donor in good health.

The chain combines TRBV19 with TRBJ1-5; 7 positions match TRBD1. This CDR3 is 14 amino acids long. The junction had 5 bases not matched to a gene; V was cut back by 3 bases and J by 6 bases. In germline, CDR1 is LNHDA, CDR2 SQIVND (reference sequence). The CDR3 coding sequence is TGTGCCAGTAGTATCCTGACAGGGCCTCAGCCCCAGCATTTT. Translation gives CASSILTGPQPQHF.

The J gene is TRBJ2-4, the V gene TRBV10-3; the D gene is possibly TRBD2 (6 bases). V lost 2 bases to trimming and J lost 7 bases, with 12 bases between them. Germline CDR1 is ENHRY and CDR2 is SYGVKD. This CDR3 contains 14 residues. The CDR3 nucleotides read TGTGCCATCAGTGAGATGGGGGACTCGAACATTCAGTACTTC. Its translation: CAISEMGDSNIQYF.

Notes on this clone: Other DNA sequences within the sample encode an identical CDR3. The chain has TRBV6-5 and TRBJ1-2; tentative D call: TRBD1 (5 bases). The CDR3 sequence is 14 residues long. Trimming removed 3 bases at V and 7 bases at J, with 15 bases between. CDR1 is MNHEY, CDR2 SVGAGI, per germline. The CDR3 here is CASSYGTGLAGYTF. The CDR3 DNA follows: TGTGCCAGCAGTTATGGGACTGGCCTAGCTGGCTACACCTTC.

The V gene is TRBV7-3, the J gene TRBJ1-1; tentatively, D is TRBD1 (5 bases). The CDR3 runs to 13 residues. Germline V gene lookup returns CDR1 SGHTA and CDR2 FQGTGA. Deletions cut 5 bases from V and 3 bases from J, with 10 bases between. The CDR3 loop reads CASSTTGDTEAFF. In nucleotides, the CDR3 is TGTGCCAGCAGCACAACGGGGGACACTGAAGCTTTCTTT.

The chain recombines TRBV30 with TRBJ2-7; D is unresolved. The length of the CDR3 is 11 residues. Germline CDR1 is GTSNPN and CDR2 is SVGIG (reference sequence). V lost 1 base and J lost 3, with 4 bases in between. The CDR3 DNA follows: TGTGCCTGGAGTGGTATCTACGAGCAGTACTTC. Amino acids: CAWSGIYEQYF.

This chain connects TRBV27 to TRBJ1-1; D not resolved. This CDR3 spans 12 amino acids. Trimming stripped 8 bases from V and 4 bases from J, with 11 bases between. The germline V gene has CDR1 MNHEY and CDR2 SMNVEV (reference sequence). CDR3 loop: CASLSGSTEAFF. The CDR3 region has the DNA TGTGCCAGCCTGTCGGGGAGCACTGAAGCTTTCTTT.

The CDR3: CASSLAPDNEQFF. CDR3 coding DNA: TGTGCCAGCAGCTTGGCCCCAGACAATGAGCAGTTCTTC. V and J are TRBV5-4 and TRBJ2-1; D unclear. V dropped 0 bases and J dropped 5 bases, with 6 bases sitting between them. CDR3 size: 13 residues. Germline assignment: CDR1 SGHNT and CDR2 YYREEE (reference sequence).

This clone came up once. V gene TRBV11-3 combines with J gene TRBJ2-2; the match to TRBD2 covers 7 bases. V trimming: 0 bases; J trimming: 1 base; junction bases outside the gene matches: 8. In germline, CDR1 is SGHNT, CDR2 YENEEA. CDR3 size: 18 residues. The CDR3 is CASSLDLWASGNTGELFF. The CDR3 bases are TGTGCCAGCAGCTTAGATCTATGGGCTAGCGGGAACACCGGGGAGCTGTTTTTT.

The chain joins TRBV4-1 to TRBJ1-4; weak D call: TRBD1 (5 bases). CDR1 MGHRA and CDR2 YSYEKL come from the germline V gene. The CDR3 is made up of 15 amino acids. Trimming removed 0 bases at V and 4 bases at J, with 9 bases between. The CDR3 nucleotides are TGCGCCAGCAGCCAAGAGAACAGGCTTAATGAAAAACTGTTTTTT. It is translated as CASSQENRLNEKLFF.

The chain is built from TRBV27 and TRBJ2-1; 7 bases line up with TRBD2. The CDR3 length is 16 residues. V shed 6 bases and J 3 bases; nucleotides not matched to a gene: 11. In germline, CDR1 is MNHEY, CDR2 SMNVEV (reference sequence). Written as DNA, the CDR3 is TGTGCCAGCAGCTTCCTTCCGGGAGGATACTACAATGAGCAGTTCTTC. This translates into CASSFLPGGYYNEQFF.

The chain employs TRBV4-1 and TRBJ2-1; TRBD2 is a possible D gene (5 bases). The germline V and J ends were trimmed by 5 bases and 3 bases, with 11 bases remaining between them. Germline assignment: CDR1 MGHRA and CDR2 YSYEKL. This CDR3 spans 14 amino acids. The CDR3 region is CASSDSLGYNEQFF. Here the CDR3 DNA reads TGCGCCAGCAGCGACTCACTAGGCTACAATGAGCAGTTCTTC.

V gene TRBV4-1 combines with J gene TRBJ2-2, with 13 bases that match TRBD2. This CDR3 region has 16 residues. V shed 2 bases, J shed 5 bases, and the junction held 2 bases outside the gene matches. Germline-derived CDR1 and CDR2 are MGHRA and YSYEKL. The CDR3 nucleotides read TGCGCCAGCAGCCAACTACTAGCGGGAGGGACCGGGGAGCTGTTTTTT. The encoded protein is CASSQLLAGGTGELFF.

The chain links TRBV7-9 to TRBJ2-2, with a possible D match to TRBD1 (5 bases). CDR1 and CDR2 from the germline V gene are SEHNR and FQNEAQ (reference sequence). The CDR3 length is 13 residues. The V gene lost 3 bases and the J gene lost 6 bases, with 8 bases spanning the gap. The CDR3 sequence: CASSFQGSGELFF. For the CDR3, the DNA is TGTGCCAGCAGCTTCCAGGGATCCGGGGAGCTGTTTTTT.

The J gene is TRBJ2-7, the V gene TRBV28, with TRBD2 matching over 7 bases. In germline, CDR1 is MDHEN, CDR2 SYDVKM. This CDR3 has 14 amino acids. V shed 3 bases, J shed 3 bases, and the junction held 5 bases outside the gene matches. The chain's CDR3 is CASSFPGTNYEQYF. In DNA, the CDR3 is TGTGCCAGCAGTTTTCCAGGGACTAACTACGAGCAGTACTTC.

The CDR3 sequence is CASSVGGGISEAFF. The DNA for the CDR3 is TGTGCCAGCAGCGTAGGTGGGGGGATAAGTGAAGCTTTCTTT. V gene TRBV9 combines with J gene TRBJ1-1, with TRBD1 as a possible D gene (5 bases). The CDR3 consists of 14 residues. Germline-derived CDR1 and CDR2 are SGDLS and YYNGEE. Trimming removed 0 bases from V and 7 bases from J, with 13 bases in between. Full variable domain (missing parts from reference TRBV9 and TRBJ1-1): DSGVTQTPKHLITATGQRVTLRCSPRSGDLSVYWYQQSLDQGLQFLIQYYNGEERAKGNILERFSAQQFPDLHSELNLSSLELGDSALYFCASSVGGGISEAFFGQGTRLTVV.